This T cell receptor (beta chain) came from a study of beta chain features in type 1 diabetes. Study background: Regarding age, gender and cell yields, patients proved similar to healthy donors.

Without exception, sorted populations had purity beyond 95%. V lost 5 bases, J lost 6 bases, and 5 bases stayed unmatched. Germline V gene sequence: CDR1 SGHVS, CDR2 FNYEAQ. The CDR3 runs to 14 residues. Sequenced material consisted of expressed TCRB transcripts (all of the isolated RNA was reverse transcribed). Sequencing was performed with immunoSEQ multiplex PCR; in TCRdb, only in-frame clones are kept and a portion is missing. The sample records 200,000 to 300,000 clones, 55% to 70% being singletons. To note about this clone: The antigen remains undetermined.

Notes on the study in general: Reads derived from cDNA could over-represent cells showing high TCR expression.

The V gene is TRBV7-6, the J gene TRBJ2-3; 10 nucleotides line up with TRBD2. This clonotype was obtained from a man aged 25 to 40 in good health. The sample consisted of naive CD4+ T cells from blood. The CDR3 nucleotides read TGTGCCAGCAGCACCGGGACTAGCGCTGATACGCAGTATTTT. Residues: CASSTGTSADTQYF.